Following are 21 T cell receptor beta chains from one sample sequenced in a study of blood T cell repertoires in COVID-19. Assay used: immunoSEQ multiplex PCR; TCRdb lists only in-frame clones, some missing. The data hold 200,000 to 250,000 clones, with around 88% observed a single time. The sequenced sample consisted of peripheral blood. The receptors derive from a man aged 18 to 29 with active or convalescent COVID-19.

This chain joins TRBV19 and TRBJ1-3, with 9 bases lining up with TRBD1. Trimming took 8 bases from V and 0 from J; bases not matched to a gene: 5. Germline V gene data show CDR1 as LNHDA and CDR2 as SQIVND (reference sequence). The CDR3 covers 15 residues. CDR3 DNA sequence: TGTGCCAGTTGGGGACAGGGCGACTCTGGAAACACCATATATTTT. Its translation: CASWGQGDSGNTIYF.

The gene calls are TRBV5-1 and TRBJ1-2, with 7 bases that match TRBD1. Germline loops: CDR1 SGHRS, CDR2 YFSETQ. This CDR3 spans 12 amino acids. J was trimmed by 11 bases and V by 5 bases; bases with no gene match: 9. The CDR3 DNA is TGCGCCAGCAGGGACGGGACAGAAGCATACACCTTC. Its protein product is CASRDGTEAYTF.

The chain employs TRBV10-1 and TRBJ1-1; 9 positions agree with TRBD1. From germline, CDR1 is WNHNN and CDR2 SYGVQD (reference sequence). CDR3 length: 14 amino acids. V lost 4 bases to trimming and J lost 2 bases; unmatched junction nucleotides: 2. Written as DNA, the CDR3 is TGCGCCAGCAGTGGACAGGGGGTTAACACTGAAGCTTTCTTT. This codes for CASSGQGVNTEAFF.

The CDR3 DNA follows: TGTGCCACCAGCGGGACGGGGGGGGAGACCCAGTACTTC. Its translation: CATSGTGGETQYF. The rearrangement links TRBV15 to TRBJ2-5, with TRBD2 matching 8 bases. In germline, CDR1 is LNHNV, CDR2 YYDKDF (reference sequence). The CDR3 sequence is 13 residues long. The junction had 4 bases not matched to a gene; V was cut back by 5 bases and J by 5 bases.

This clone has only one observation. V and J are TRBV5-6 and TRBJ2-7; TRBD1 agrees at 8 bases. CDR3 length equals 14 residues. Losses at the gene ends were 6 bases for V and 2 bases for J; bases not matched to a gene: 7. Germline loops: CDR1 SGHDT, CDR2 YYEEEE. Here the CDR3 reads CASTSRTGTYEQYF. The DNA of the CDR3 is TGTGCCAGCACCTCGAGGACAGGGACCTACGAGCAGTACTTC.

The V call is TRBV7-3, the J call TRBJ2-1; D unresolved. The CDR3 is 13 amino acids. CDR1 SGHTA and CDR2 FQGTGA come from the germline V gene. The V and J ends lost 1 base and 13 bases respectively, with 14 bases between them. The CDR3 sequence is CASSLSSGGSQFF. The DNA for the CDR3 is TGTGCCAGCAGCTTAAGCAGTGGCGGATCCCAGTTCTTC.

The chain carries TRBV9 and TRBJ2-1; TRBD1 agrees at 8 bases. With 3 bases clipped from V and 6 bases from J, the junction kept 8 bases outside the gene matches. Germline CDR1 is SGDLS and CDR2 is YYNGEE. The CDR3 consists of 15 residues. DNA of the CDR3: TGTGCCAGCAGCGCCGGACAGGGCGGGTTCAATGAGCAGTTCTTC. Protein sequence: CASSAGQGGFNEQFF.

This clone showed up just a few times. The J gene is TRBJ2-2, the V gene TRBV14; D uncertain. The CDR3 contains 14 residues. Per the germline V gene, CDR1 is SGHDN and CDR2 is FVKESK. V was cut by 1 base and J by 1 base, with 4 bases left in between. CDR3 region: CASSQAQNTGELFF. The DNA of the CDR3 is TGTGCCAGCAGCCAAGCCCAGAACACCGGGGAGCTGTTTTTT. Drawing the rest from reference TRBV14 and TRBJ2-2, the complete variable domain is EAGVTQFPSHSVIEKGQTVTLRCDPISGHDNLYWYRRVMGKEIKFLLHFVKESKQDESGMPNNRFLAERTGGTYSTLKVQPAELEDSGVYFCASSQAQNTGELFFGEGSRLTVL.

The chain employs TRBV29-1 and TRBJ2-5; D is possibly TRBD1 (6 bases). Trimming took 7 bases from V and 1 from J, leaving 10 bases between them. The germline gives CDR1 SQVTM, CDR2 ANQGSEA. There are 12 residues in the CDR3. The chain's CDR3 is CSAGTSQETQYF. In DNA, the CDR3 is TGCAGCGCCGGGACATCCCAAGAGACCCAGTACTTC.

The rearrangement links TRBV18 to TRBJ1-1, with unresolved D. CDR3 length equals 14 residues. V lost 7 bases and J lost 2, with 14 bases in between. Germline CDR1 reads KGHSH; CDR2 reads LQKENI. CDR3 DNA: TGTGCCAGCTTTAATTCCCCGGTCAACACTGAAGCTTTCTTT. Its translation: CASFNSPVNTEAFF.

V usage is TRBV28 and J usage is TRBJ2-2, with D possibly matching TRBD1 (5 bases). The CDR3 covers 12 residues. The germline gives CDR1 MDHEN, CDR2 SYDVKM. Deletions cut 5 bases from V and 10 bases from J, with 11 bases between. The chain's CDR3 is CASSPPREELFF. CDR3 bases: TGTGCCAGCAGTCCTCCCAGGGAGGAGCTGTTTTTT.

V and J are TRBV27 and TRBJ1-2; D perhaps matches TRBD1 (6 bases). V was pared by 1 base and J by 2 bases, with 14 bases between. CDR1 MNHEY and CDR2 SMNVEV come from the germline V gene (reference sequence). The CDR3 covers 16 residues. The CDR3 region is CASSLLGQGNNYGYTF. In nucleotides, the CDR3 is TGTGCCAGCAGTTTATTGGGGCAGGGGAACAACTATGGCTACACCTTC.

The rearrangement links TRBV4-3 to TRBJ2-7; the match to TRBD1 covers 9 bases. The germline CDR1 and CDR2 sequences are LGHNA and YSLEER. The CDR3 has 16 residues. With V trimmed by 1 base and J by 4 bases, 8 bases remained unmatched. The CDR3 protein is CASSQGVGTGSYEQYF. In DNA, the CDR3 is TGCGCCAGCAGCCAAGGGGTGGGGACAGGGAGTTACGAGCAGTACTTC.

This clone was found once. The gene calls are TRBV11-2 and TRBJ1-1; D is ambiguous. There are 14 residues in the CDR3. Germline CDR1 reads SGHAT; CDR2 reads FQNNGV. Deletions cut 2 bases from V and 0 bases from J, with 7 bases between. CDR3 protein: CASSLWAVNTEAFF. The CDR3 bases are TGTGCCAGCAGCTTATGGGCAGTGAACACTGAAGCTTTCTTT.

The CDR3 DNA reads TGTGCCAGCAGCTTCGGTACCGAGCCCCAGCATTTT. It encodes CASSFGTEPQHF. The chain combines TRBV7-9 with TRBJ1-5, with unresolved D. The CDR3 is 12 residues long. Germline V lookup: CDR1 SEHNR, CDR2 FQNEAQ (reference sequence). V lost 3 bases and J lost 8, with 8 bases in between. The full variable domain, completed using reference TRBV7-9 and TRBJ1-5, is DTGVSQNPRHKITKRGQNVTFRCDPISEHNRLYWYRQTLGQGPEFLTYFQNEAQLEKSRLLSDRFSAERPKGSFSTLEIQRTEQGDSAMYLCASSFGTEPQHFGDGTRLSIL.

The V gene is TRBV28, the J gene TRBJ1-6, with 7 nucleotides matching TRBD1. V shed 3 bases, J shed 8 bases, and the junction held 13 bases outside the gene matches. CDR1 MDHEN and CDR2 SYDVKM come from the germline V gene. CDR3 length equals 17 residues. The CDR3 reads CASSLGDRGIFDSPLHF. The DNA for the CDR3 is TGTGCCAGCAGTTTGGGGGACAGAGGGATTTTTGATTCACCCCTCCACTTT.

The V and J genes are TRBV19 and TRBJ2-2; D gene uncertain. The ends were cut back, 3 bases at V and 6 bases at J, with 5 bases in the middle. In germline, CDR1 is LNHDA, CDR2 SQIVND (reference sequence). This CDR3 has 12 residues. CDR3 sequence (DNA): TGTGCCAGTAGTATTCAGGCCGGGGAGCTGTTTTTT. This translates into CASSIQAGELFF.

The chain has TRBV27 and TRBJ1-6; 7 nucleotides agree with TRBD1. This CDR3 region has 13 residues. After removal of 4 bases from V and 6 bases from J, the junction contained 0 bases not matched to a gene. Germline loops: CDR1 MNHEY, CDR2 SMNVEV (reference sequence). CDR3 in amino acids: CASSWDSNSPLHF. CDR3 DNA sequence: TGTGCCAGCAGTTGGGACAGTAATTCACCCCTCCACTTT.

The chain recombines TRBV2 with TRBJ1-1, with a possible D match to TRBD1 (5 bases). CDR1 is SNHLY, CDR2 FYNNEI, per germline. CDR3 length: 12 residues. The CDR3 spells CAAGSGGRGTFF. CDR3 coding DNA: TGTGCAGCAGGGAGTGGAGGGCGTGGTACTTTCTTT.

The chain couples TRBV30 to TRBJ1-3; D not resolved. V was cut by 8 bases and J by 0 bases, with 17 bases left in between. Germline V gene data show CDR1 as GTSNPN and CDR2 as SVGIG (reference sequence). The CDR3 is made up of 15 amino acids. This chain's CDR3 is CAAGGRRSSGNTIYF. In DNA form, the CDR3 reads TGTGCCGCCGGAGGGCGGAGGTCCTCTGGAAACACCATATATTTT.

J is TRBJ1-2 and V is TRBV6-5; TRBD1 might be the D (6 bases). Germline loops: CDR1 MNHEY, CDR2 SVGAGI. Trimming cost V 6 bases and J 8 bases, with 13 bases left between them. The CDR3 extends over 12 amino acids. CDR3 DNA: TGTGCCAGCAGGAGAACAGGGAGAGGCTACACCTTC. Amino acid sequence: CASRRTGRGYTF.